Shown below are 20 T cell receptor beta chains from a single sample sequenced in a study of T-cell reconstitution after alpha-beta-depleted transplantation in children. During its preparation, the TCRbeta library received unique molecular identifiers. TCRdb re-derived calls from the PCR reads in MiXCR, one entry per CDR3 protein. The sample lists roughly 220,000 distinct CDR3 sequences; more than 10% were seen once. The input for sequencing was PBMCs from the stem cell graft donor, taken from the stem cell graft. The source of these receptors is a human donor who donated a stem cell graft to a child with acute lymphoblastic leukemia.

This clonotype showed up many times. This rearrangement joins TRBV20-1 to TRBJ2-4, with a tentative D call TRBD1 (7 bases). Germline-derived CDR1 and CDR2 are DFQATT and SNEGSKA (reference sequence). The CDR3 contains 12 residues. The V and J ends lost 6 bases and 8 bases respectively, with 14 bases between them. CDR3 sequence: CSATAGGHIQYF. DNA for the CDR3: TGCAGTGCCACAGCAGGGGGGCACATTCAGTACTTC.

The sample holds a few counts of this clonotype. CDR3 residues: CSARGSAGELFF. The CDR3 region has the DNA TGCAGCGCAAGAGGTTCCGCCGGGGAGCTGTTTTTT. This chain connects TRBV20-1 to TRBJ2-2, with D hard to call. From germline, CDR1 is DFQATT and CDR2 SNEGSKA (reference sequence). The CDR3 is made up of 12 amino acids.

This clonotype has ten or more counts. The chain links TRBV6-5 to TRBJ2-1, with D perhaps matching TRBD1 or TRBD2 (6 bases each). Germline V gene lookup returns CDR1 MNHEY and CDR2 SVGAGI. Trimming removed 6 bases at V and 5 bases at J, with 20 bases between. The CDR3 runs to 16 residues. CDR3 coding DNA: TGTGCCAGCAGGATCAAGAGGGGGGCGTCGGACAATGAGCAGTTCTTC. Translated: CASRIKRGASDNEQFF.

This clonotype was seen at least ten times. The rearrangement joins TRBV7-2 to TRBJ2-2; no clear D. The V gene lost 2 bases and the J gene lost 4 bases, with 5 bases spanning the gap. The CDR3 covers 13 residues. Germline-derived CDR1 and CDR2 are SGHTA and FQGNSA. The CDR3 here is CASSLIPTGELFF. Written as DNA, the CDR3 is TGTGCCAGCAGCTTAATCCCCACCGGGGAGCTGTTTTTT.

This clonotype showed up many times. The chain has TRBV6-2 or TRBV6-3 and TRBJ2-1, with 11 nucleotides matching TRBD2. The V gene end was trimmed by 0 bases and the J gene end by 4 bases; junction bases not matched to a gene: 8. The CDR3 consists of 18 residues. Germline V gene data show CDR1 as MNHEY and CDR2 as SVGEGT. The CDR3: CASSYSKLGTSGYNEQFF. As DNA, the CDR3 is TGTGCCAGCAGTTACTCGAAGCTAGGGACTAGCGGTTACAATGAGCAGTTCTTC.

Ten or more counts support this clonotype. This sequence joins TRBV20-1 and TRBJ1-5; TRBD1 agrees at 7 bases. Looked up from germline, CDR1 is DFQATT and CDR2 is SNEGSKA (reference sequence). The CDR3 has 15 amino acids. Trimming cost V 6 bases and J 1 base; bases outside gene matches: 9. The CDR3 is CSARQGVQSNQPQHF. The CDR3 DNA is TGCAGTGCGAGACAGGGAGTACAGAGCAATCAGCCCCAGCATTTT.

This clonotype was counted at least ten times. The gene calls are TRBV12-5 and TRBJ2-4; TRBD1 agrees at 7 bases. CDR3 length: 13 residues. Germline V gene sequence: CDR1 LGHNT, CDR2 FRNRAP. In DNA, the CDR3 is TGTGCCAGTTCCCCAGAGGGACAGACTTATCAGTACTTC. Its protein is CASSPEGQTYQYF.

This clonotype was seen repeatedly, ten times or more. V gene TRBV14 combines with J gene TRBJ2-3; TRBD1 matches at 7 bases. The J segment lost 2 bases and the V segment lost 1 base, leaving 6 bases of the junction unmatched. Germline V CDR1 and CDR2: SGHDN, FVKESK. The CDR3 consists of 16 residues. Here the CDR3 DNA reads TGTGCCAGCAGCCAAGGGGACAGAGTCATCACAGATACGCAGTATTTT. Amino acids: CASSQGDRVITDTQYF.

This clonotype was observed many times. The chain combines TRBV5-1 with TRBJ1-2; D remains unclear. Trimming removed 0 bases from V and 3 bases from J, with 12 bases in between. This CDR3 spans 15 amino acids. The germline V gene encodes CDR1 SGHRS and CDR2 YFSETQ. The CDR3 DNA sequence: TGCGCCAGCAGCTTGGCAGCGGTTGGGGACTATGGCTACACCTTC. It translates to CASSLAAVGDYGYTF.

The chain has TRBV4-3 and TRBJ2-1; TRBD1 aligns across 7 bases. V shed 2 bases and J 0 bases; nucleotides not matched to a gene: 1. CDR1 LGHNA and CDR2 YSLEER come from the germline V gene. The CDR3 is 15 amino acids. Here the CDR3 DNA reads TGCGCCAGCAGCCAACGGGACAGCTCCTACAATGAGCAGTTCTTC. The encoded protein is CASSQRDSSYNEQFF.

CDR3 nucleotides: TGCGCCAGAGCATGGGGGCTCCAAGAGACCCAGTACTTC. Translated: CARAWGLQETQYF. The chain is built from TRBV23-1 and TRBJ2-5, with D maybe TRBD1 (6 bases). TRBV23-1 is classed as an ORF, of uncertain function. V was shortened by 9 bases and J by 1 base, with 12 bases between the two germline ends. This CDR3 contains 13 residues.

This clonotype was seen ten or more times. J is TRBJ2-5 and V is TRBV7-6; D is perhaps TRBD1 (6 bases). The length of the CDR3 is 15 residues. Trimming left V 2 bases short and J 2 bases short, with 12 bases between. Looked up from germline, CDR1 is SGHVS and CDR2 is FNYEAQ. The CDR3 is CASSLFVGAQETQYF. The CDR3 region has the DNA TGTGCCAGCAGCTTATTTGTGGGGGCACAAGAGACCCAGTACTTC. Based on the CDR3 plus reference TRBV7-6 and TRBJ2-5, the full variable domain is GAGVSQSPRYKVTKRGQDVALRCDPISGHVSLYWYRQALGQGPEFLTYFNYEAQQDKSGLPNDRFSAERPEGSISTLTIQRTEQRDSAMYRCASSLFVGAQETQYFGPGTRLLVL.

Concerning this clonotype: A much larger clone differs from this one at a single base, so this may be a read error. CDR3 region: CASSSPSGLIHEQYF. DNA of the CDR3: TGTGCCAGCAGTTCCCCATCGGGACTCATCCACGAGCAGTACTTC. The chain is built from TRBV27 and TRBJ2-7; D possibly corresponds to TRBD2 (6 bases). Germline lookup yields CDR1 MNHEY and CDR2 SMNVEV (reference sequence). V shed 4 bases and J shed 5 bases, with 18 bases lying between them. The CDR3 spans 15 residues.

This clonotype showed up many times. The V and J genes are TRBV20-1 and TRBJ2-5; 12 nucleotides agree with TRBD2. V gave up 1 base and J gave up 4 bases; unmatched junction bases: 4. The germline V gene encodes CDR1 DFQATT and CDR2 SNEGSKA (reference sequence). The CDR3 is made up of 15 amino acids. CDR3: CSARAPGLAGETQYF. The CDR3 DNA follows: TGCAGTGCTAGAGCGCCGGGACTAGCGGGAGAGACCCAGTACTTC.

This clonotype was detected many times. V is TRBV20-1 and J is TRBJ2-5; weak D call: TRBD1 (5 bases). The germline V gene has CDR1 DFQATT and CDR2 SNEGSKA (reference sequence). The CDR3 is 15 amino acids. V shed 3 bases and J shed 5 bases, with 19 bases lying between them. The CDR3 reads CSARRPGHPRETQYF. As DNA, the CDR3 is TGCAGTGCTAGGAGGCCAGGACACCCTCGGGAGACCCAGTACTTC.

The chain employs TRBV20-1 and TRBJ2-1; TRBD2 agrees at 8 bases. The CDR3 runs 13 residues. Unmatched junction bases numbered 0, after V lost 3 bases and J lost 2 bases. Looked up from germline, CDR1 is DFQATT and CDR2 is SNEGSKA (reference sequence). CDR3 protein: CSASGRAYNEQFF. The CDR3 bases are TGCAGTGCTAGCGGGAGGGCCTACAATGAGCAGTTCTTC.

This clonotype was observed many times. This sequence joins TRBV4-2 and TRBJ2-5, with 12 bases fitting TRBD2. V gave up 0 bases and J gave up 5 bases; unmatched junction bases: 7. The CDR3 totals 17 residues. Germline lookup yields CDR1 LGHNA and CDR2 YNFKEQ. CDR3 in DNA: TGTGCCAGCAGCCAAGATCCTAGCGGGGGGGCCGGGGAGACCCAGTACTTC. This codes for CASSQDPSGGAGETQYF.

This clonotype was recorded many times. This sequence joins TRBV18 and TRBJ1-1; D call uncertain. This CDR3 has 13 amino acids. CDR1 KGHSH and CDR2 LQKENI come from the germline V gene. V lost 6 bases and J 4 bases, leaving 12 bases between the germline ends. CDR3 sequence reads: CASSRVVTTEAFF. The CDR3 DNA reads TGTGCCAGCTCGAGGGTTGTTACCACTGAAGCTTTCTTT.

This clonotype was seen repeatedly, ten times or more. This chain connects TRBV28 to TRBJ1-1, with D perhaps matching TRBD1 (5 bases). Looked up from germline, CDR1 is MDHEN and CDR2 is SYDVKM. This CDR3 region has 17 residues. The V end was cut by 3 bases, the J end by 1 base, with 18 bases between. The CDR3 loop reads CASSFPQGRAANTEAFF. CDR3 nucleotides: TGTGCCAGCAGTTTTCCGCAGGGAAGGGCAGCGAACACTGAAGCTTTCTTT.

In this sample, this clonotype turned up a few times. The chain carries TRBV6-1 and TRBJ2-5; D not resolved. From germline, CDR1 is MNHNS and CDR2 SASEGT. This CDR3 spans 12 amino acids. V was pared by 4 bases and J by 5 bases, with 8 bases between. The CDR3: CASSAYYETQYF. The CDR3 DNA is TGTGCCAGCAGTGCCTACTATGAGACCCAGTACTTC.